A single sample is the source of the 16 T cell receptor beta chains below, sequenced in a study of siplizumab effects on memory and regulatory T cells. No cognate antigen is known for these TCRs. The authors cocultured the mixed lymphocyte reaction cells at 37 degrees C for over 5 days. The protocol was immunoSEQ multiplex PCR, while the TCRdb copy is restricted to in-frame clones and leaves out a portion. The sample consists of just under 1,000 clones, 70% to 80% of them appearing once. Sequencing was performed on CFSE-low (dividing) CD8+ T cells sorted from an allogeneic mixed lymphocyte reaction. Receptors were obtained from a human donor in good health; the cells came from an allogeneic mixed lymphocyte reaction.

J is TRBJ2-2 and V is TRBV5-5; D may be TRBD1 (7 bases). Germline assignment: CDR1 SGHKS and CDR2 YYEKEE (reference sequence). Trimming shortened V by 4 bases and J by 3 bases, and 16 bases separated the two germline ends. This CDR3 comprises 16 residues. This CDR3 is CASSVRRGRDTGELFF. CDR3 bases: TGTGCCAGCAGCGTGAGGAGGGGGCGGGACACCGGGGAGCTGTTTTTT.

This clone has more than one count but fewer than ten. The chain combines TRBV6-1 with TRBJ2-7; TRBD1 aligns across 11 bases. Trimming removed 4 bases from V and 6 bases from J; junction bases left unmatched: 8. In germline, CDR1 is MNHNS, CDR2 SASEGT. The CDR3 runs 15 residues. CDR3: CASSVDRTGGREQYF. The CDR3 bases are TGTGCCAGCAGTGTGGACCGGACAGGGGGCCGCGAGCAGTACTTC.

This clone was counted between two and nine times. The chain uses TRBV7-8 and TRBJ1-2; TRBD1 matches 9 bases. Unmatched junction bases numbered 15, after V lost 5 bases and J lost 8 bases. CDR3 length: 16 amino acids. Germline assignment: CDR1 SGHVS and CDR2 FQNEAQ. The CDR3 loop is CASSLTAGDRVKGYTF. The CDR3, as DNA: TGTGCCAGCAGCCTCACCGCAGGGGACAGGGTGAAAGGCTACACCTTC. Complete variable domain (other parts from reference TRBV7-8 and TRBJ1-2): GAGVSQSPRYKVAKRGQDVALRCDPISGHVSLFWYQQALGQGPEFLTYFQNEAQLDKSGLPSDRFFAERPEGSVSTLKIQRTQQEDSAVYLCASSLTAGDRVKGYTFGSGTRLTVV.

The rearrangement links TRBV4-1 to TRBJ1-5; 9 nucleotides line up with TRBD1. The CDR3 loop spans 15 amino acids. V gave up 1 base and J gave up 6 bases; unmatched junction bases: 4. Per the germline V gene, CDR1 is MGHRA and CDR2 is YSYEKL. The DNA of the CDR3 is TGCGCCAGCAGCCAAGTACAGGGGGCGGGTCAGCCCCAGCATTTT. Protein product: CASSQVQGAGQPQHF.

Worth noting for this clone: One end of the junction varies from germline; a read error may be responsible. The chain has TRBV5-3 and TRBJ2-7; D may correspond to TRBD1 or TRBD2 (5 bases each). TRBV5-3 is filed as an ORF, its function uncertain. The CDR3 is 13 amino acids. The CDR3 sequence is CASSFGTSNEQYF. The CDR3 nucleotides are TGTGCCAGCAGCTTCGGGACCTCGAACGAGCAGTACTTC.

CDR3 in DNA: TGTGCCAGTAGTATAGGCCCTAGCGGGAGTAGCGGCGGGGAGCTGTTTTTT. The encoded protein is CASSIGPSGSSGGELFF. The rearrangement links TRBV19 to TRBJ2-2; 10 bases are a match to TRBD2. Trimming took 1 base from V and 7 from J; bases not matched to a gene: 9. This CDR3 contains 17 residues. Germline-derived CDR1 and CDR2 are LNHDA and SQIVND (reference sequence). Looking up the rest from reference TRBV19 and TRBJ2-2 gives the full variable domain: DGGITQSPKYLFRKEGQNVTLSCEQNLNHDAMYWYRQDPGQGLRLIYYSQIVNDFQKGDIAEGYSVSREKKESFPLTVTSAQKNPTAFYLCASSIGPSGSSGGELFFGEGSRLTVL.

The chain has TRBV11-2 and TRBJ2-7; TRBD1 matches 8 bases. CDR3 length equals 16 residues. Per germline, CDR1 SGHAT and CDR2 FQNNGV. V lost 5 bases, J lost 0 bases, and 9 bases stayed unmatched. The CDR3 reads CASSPDAGTGSYEQYF. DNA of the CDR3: TGTGCCAGCAGCCCCGACGCCGGGACAGGCTCCTACGAGCAGTACTTC.

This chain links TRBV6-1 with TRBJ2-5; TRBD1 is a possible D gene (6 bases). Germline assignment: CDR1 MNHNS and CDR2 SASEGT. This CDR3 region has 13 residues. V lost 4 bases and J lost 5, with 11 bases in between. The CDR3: CASSVTGWETQYF. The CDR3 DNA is TGTGCCAGCAGTGTAACAGGGTGGGAGACCCAGTACTTC.

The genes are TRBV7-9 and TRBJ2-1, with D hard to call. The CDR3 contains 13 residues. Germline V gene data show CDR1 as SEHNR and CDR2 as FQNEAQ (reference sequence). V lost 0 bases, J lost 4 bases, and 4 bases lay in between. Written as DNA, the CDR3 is TGTGCCAGCAGCTTAGCCTTATACAATGAGCAGTTCTTC. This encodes CASSLALYNEQFF.

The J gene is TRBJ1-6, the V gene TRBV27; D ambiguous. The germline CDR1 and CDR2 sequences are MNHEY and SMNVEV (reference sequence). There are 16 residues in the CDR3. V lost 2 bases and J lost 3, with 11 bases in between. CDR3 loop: CASSLGTQIYNSPLHF. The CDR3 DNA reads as TGTGCCAGCAGTTTAGGAACACAGATCTATAATTCACCCCTCCACTTT.

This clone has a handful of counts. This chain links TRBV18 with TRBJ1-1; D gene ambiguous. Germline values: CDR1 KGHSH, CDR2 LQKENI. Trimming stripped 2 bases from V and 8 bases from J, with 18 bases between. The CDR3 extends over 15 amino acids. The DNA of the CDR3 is TGTGCCAGCTCACCAAACAGCTACTTGGGAAGGGAAGCTTTCTTT. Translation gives CASSPNSYLGREAFF. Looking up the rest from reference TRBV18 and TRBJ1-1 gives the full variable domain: NAGVMQNPRHLVRRRGQEARLRCSPMKGHSHVYWYRQLPEEGLKFMVYLQKENIIDESGMPKERFSAEFPKEGPSILRIQQVVRGDSAAYFCASSPNSYLGREAFFGQGTRLTVV.

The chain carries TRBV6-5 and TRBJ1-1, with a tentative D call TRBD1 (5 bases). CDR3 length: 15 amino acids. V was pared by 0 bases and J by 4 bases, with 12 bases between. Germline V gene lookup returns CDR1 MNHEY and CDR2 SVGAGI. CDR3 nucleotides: TGTGCCAGCAGTTACTCGATTCTGGGGGGCACTGAAGCTTTCTTT. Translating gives CASSYSILGGTEAFF.

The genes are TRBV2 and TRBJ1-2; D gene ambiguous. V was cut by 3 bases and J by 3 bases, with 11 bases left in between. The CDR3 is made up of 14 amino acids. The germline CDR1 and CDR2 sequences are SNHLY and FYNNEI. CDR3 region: CASSERFSHYGYTF. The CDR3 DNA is TGTGCCAGCAGTGAGAGGTTTAGTCACTATGGCTACACCTTC. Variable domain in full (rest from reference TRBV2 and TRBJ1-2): EPEVTQTPSHQVTQMGQEVILRCVPISNHLYFYWYRQILGQKVEFLVSFYNNEISEKSEIFDDQFSVERPDGSNFTLKIRSTKLEDSAMYFCASSERFSHYGYTFGSGTRLTVV.

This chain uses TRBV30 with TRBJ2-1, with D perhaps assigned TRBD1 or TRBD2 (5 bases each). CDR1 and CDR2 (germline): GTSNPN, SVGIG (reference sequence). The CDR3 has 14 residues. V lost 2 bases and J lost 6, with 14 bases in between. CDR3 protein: CAWSIGAGSNEQFF. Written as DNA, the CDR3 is TGTGCCTGGAGTATCGGGGCAGGGAGCAATGAGCAGTTCTTC.

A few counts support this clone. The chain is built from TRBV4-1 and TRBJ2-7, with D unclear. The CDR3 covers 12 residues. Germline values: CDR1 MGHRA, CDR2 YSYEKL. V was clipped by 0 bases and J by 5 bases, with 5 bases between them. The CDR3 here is CASSQDLDEQYF. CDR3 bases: TGCGCCAGCAGCCAAGATCTGGACGAGCAGTACTTC.

Here the CDR3 DNA reads TGTGCCAGTAGTATAGGTTCGGGGGCTACTGAAGCTTTCTTT. It codes for CASSIGSGATEAFF. V gene TRBV19 combines with J gene TRBJ1-1, with a weak D call TRBD1 (6 bases). There are 14 residues in the CDR3. V lost 1 base and J lost 5, with 11 bases in between. Germline CDR1 LNHDA, CDR2 SQIVND (reference sequence).